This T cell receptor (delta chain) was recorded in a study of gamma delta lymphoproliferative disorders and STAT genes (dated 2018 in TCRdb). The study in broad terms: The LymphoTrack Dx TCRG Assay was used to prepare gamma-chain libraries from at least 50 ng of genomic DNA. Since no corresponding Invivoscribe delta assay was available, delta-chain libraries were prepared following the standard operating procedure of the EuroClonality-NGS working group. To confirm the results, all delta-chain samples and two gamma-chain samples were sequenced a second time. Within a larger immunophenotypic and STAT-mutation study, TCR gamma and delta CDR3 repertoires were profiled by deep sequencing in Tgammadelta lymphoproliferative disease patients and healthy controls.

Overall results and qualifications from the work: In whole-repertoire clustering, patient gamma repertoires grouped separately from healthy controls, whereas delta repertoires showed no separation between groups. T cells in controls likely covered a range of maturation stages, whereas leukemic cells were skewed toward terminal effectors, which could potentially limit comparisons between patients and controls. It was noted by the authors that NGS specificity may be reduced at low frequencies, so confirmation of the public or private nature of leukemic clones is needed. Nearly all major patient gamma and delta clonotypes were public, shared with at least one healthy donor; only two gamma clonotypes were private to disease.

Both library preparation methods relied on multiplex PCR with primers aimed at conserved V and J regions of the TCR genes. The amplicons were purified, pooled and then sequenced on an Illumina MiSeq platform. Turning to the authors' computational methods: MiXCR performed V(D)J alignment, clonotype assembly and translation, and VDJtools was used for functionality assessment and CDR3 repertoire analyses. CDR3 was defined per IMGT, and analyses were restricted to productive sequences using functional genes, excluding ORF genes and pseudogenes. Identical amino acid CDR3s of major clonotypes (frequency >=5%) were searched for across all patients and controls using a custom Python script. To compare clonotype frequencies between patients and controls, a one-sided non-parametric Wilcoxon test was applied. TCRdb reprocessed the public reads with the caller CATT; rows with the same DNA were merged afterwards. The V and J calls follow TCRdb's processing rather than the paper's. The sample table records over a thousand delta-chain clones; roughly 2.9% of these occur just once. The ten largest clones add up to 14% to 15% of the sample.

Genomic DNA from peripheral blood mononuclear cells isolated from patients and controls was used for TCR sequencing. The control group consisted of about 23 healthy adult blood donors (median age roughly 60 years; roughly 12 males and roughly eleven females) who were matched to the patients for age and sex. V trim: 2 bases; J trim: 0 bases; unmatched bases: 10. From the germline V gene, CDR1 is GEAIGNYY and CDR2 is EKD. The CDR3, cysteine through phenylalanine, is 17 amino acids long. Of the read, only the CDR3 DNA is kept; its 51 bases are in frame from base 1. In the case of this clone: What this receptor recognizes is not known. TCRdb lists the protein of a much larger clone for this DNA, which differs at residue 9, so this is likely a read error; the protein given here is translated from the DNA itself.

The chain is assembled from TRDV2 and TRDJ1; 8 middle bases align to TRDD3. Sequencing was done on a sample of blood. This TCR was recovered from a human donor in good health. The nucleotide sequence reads TGTGCCTGTGACATCTTGGGGGATGGCCTGTACACCGATAAACTCATCTTT. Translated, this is CACDILGDGLYTDKLIF.